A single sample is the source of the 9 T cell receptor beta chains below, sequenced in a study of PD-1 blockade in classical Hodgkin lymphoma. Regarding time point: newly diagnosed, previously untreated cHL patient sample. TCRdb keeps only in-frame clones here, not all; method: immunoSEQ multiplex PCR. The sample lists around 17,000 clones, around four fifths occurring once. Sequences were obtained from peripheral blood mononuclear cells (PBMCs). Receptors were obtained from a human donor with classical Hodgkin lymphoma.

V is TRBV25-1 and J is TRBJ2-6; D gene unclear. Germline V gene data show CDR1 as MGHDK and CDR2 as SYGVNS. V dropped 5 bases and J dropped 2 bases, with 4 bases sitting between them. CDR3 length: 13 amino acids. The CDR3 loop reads CASSQAGANVLTF. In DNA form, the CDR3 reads TGTGCCAGCAGTCAGGCTGGGGCCAACGTCCTGACTTTC.

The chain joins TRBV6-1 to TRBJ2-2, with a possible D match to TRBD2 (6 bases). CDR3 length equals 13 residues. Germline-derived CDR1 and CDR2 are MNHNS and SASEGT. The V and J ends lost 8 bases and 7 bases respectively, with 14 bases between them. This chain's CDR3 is CASAGSWGGELFF. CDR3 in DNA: TGTGCCAGCGCGGGGTCTTGGGGCGGGGAGCTGTTTTTT.

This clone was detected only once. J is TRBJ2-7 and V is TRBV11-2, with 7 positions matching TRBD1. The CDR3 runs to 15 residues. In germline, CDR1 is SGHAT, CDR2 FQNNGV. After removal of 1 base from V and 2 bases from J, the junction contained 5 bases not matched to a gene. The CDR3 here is CASSLVDRAPYEQYF. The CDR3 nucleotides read TGTGCCAGCAGCTTAGTCGACAGGGCCCCCTACGAGCAGTACTTC.

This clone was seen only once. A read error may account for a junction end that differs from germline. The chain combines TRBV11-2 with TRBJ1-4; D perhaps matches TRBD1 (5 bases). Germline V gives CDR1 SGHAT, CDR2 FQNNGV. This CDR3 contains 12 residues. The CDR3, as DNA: TGTGCCAGCAGCTTACTAGACAGTGAGCGCCTTTTT. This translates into CASSLLDSERLF.

The CDR3 reads CAITGLNYGYTF. For the CDR3, the DNA is TGTGCCATCACAGGGCTAAACTATGGCTACACCTTC. The rearrangement links TRBV10-3 to TRBJ1-2; D is perhaps TRBD1 (5 bases). The CDR3 contains 12 residues. Germline loops: CDR1 ENHRY, CDR2 SYGVKD. The V end was cut by 7 bases, the J end by 2 bases, with 8 bases between.

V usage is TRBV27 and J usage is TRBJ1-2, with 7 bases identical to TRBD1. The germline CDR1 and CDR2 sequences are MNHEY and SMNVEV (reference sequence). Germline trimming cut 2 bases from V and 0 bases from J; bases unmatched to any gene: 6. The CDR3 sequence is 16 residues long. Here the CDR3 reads CASSLQKGATNYGYTF. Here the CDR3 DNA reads TGTGCCAGCAGTTTACAAAAGGGGGCAACTAACTATGGCTACACCTTC.

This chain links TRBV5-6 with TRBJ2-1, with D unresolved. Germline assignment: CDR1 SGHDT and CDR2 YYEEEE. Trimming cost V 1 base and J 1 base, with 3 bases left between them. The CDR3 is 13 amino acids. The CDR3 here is CASSLWSYNEQFF. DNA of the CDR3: TGTGCCAGCAGCTTGTGGTCCTACAATGAGCAGTTCTTC.

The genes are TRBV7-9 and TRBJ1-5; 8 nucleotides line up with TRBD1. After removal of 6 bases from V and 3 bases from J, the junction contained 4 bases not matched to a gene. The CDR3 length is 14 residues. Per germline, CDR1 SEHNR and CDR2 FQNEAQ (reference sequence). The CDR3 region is CASSRTGPNQPQHF. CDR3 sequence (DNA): TGTGCCAGCAGTCGGACAGGGCCCAATCAGCCCCAGCATTTT.

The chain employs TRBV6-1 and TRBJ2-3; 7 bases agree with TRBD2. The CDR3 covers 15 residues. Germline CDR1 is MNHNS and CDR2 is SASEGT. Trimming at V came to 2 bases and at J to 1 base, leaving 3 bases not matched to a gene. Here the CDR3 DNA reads TGTGCCAGCAGTGAACAGGCGGGAGGCACAGATACGCAGTATTTT. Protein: CASSEQAGGTDTQYF.